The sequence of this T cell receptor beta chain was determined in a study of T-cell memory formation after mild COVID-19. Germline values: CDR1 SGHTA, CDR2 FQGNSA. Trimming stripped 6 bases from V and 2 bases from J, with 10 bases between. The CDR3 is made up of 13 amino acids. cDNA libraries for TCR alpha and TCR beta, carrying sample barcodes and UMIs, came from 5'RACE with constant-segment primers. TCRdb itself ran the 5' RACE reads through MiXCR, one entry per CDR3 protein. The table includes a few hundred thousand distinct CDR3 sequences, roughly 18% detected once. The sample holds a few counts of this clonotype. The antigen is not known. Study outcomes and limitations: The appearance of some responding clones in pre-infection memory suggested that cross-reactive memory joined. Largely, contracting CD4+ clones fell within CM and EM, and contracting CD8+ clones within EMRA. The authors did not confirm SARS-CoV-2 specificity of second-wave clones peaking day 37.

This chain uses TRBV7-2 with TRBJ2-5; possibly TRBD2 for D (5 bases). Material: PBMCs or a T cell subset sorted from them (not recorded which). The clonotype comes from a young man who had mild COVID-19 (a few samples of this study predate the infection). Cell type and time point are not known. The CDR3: CASSRSGQETQYF. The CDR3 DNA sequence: TGTGCCAGCAGTCGGAGCGGACAAGAGACCCAGTACTTC.